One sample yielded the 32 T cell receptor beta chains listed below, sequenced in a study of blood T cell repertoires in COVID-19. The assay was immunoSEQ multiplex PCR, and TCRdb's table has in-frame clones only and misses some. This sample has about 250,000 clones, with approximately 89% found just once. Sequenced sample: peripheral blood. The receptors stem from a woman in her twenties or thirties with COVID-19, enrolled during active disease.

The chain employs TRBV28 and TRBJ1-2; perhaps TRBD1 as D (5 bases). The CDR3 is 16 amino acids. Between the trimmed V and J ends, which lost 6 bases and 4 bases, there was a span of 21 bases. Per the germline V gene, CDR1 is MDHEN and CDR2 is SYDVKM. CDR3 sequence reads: CASRHRKGPNSYGYTF. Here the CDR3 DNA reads TGTGCCAGCAGGCACAGAAAGGGGCCAAACTCCTATGGCTACACCTTC.

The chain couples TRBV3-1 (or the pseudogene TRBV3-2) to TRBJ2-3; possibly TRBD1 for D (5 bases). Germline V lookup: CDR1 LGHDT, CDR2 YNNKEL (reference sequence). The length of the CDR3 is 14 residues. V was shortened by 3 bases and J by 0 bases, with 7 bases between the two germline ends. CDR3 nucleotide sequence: TGTGCCAGCAGCCAGGGGCAGAGCACAGATACGCAGTATTTT. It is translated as CASSQGQSTDTQYF.

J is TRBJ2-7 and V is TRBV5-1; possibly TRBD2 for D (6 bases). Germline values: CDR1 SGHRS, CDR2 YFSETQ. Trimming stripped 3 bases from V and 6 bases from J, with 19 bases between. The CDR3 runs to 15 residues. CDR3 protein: CASSWGTSWGFEQYF. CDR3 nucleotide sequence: TGCGCCAGCAGCTGGGGTACTAGCTGGGGCTTCGAGCAGTACTTC.

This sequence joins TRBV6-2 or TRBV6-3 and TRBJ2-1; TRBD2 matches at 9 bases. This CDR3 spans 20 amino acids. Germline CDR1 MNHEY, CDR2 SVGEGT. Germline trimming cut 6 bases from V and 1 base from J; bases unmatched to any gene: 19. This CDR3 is CASSFSSGGLAGLSYNEQFF. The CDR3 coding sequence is TGTGCCAGCAGCTTCTCGTCCGGTGGGCTAGCGGGGTTATCCTACAATGAGCAGTTCTTC.

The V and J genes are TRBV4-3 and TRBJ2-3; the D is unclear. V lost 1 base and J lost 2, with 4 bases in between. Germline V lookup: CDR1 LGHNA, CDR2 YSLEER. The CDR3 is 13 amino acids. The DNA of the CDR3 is TGCGCCAGCAGCCAAGCCCACACAGATACGCAGTATTTT. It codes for CASSQAHTDTQYF.

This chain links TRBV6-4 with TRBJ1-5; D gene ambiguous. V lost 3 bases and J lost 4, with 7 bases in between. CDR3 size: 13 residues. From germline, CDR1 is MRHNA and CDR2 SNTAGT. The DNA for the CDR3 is TGTGCCAGCAGTGAGCGAGGGAATCAGCCCCAGCATTTT. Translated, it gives CASSERGNQPQHF.

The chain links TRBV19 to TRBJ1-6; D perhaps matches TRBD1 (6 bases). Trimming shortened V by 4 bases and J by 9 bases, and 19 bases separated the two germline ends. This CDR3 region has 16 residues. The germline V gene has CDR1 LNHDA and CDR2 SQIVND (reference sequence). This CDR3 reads CASSTLITGSGSPLHF. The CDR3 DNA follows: TGTGCCAGTAGTACCCTCATTACAGGGTCTGGTTCACCCCTCCACTTT.

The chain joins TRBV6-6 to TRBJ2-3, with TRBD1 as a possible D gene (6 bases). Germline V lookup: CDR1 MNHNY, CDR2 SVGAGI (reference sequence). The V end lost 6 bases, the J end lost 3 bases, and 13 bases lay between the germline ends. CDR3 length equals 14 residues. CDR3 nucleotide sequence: TGTGCCAGCAGCCAAGCCACAGGGACAGATACGCAGTATTTT. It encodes CASSQATGTDTQYF.

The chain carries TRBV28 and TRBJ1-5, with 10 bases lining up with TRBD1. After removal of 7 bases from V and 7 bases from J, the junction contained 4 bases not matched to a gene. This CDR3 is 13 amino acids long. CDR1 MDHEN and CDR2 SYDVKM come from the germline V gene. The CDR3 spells CASIGTGAQPQHF. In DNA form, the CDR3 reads TGTGCCAGCATTGGGACAGGGGCCCAGCCCCAGCATTTT.

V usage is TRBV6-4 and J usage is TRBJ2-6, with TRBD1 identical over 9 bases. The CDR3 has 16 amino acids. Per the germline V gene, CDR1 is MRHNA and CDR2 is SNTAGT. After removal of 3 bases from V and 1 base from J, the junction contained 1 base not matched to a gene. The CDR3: CASSEQGASGANVLTF. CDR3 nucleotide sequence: TGTGCCAGCAGTGAACAGGGGGCGTCTGGGGCCAACGTCCTGACTTTC.

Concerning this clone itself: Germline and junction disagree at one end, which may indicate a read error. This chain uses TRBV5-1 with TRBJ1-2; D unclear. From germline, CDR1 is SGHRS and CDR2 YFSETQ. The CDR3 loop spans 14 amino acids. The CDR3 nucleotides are TGCGCCAGCAGCTTGGATCTCTTTAACTATAGCTACACCTTC. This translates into CASSLDLFNYSYTF.

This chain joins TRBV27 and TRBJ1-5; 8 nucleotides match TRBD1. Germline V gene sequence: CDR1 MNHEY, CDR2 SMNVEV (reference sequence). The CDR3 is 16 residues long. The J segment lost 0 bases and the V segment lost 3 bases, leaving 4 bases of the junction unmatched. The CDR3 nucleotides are TGTGCCAGCAGTTTTGACAGGGGCTATAGCAATCAGCCCCAGCATTTT. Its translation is CASSFDRGYSNQPQHF.

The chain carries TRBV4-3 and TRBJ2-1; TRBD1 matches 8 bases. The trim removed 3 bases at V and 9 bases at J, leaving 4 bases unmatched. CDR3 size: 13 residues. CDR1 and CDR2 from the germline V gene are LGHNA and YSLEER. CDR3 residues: CASSQARGREQFF. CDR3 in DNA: TGCGCCAGCAGCCAGGCCAGGGGGCGTGAGCAGTTCTTC.

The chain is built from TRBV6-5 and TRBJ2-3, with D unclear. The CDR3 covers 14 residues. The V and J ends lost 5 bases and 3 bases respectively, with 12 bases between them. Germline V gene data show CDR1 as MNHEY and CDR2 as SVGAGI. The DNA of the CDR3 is TGTGCCAGCAGTCGCCTGGCAAATACAGATACGCAGTATTTT. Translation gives CASSRLANTDTQYF.

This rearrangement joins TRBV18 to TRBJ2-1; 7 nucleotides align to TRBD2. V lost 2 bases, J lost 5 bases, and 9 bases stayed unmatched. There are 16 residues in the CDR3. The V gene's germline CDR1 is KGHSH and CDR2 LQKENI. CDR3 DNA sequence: TGTGCCAGCTCACCATATGAGGGGAGGGCACACAATGAGCAGTTCTTC. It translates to CASSPYEGRAHNEQFF.

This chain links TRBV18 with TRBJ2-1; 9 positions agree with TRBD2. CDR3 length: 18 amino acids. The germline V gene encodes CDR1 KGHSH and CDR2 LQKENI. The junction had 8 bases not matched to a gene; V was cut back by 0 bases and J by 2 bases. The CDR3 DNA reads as TGTGCCAGCTCACCACCGGTATTAGCGGGGGTTACCTACAATGAGCAGTTCTTC. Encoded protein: CASSPPVLAGVTYNEQFF.

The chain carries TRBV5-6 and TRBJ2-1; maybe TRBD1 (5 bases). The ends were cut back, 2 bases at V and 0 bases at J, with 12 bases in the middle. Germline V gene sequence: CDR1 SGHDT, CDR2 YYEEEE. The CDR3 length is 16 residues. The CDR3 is CASSFSQGYSYNEQFF. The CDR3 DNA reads TGTGCCAGCAGCTTCAGTCAGGGATACTCCTACAATGAGCAGTTCTTC.

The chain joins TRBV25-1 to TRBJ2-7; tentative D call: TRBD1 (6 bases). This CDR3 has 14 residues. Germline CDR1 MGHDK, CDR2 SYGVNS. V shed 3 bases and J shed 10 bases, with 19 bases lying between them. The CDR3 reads CASSDQPNTGSQYV. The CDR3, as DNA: TGTGCCAGCAGTGATCAACCTAACACAGGGTCTCAGTACGTC.

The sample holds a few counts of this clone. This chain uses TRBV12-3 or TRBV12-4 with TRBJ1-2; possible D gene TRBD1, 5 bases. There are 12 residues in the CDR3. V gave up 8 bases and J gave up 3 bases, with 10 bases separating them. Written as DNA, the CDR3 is TGTGCCAGCGGAAAGGGGTACTATGGCTACACCTTC. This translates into CASGKGYYGYTF.

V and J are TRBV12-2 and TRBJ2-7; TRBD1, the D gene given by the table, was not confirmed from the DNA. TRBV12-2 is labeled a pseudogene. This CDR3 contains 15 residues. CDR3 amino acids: CASRLLQGPSYEQYF. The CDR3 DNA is TGTGCAAGTCGCTTATTACAGGGCCCATCCTACGAGCAGTACTTC.

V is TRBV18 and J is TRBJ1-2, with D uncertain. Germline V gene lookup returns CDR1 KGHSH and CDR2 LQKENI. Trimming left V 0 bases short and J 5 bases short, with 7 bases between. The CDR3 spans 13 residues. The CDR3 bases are TGTGCCAGCTCACCACCTTCACAGTATGGCTACACCTTC. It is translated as CASSPPSQYGYTF.

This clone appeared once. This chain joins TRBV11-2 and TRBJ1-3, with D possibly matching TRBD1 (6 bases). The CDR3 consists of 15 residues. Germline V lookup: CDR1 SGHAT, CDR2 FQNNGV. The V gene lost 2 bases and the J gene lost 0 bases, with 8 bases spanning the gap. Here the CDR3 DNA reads TGTGCCAGCAGCTTATCACAGGGCTCTGGAAACACCATATATTTT. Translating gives CASSLSQGSGNTIYF.

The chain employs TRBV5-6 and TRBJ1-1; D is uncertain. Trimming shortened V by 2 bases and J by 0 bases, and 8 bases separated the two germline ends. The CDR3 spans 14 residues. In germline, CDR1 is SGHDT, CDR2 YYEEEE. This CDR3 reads CASSFPVLNTEAFF. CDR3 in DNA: TGTGCCAGCAGCTTCCCCGTCCTGAACACTGAAGCTTTCTTT.

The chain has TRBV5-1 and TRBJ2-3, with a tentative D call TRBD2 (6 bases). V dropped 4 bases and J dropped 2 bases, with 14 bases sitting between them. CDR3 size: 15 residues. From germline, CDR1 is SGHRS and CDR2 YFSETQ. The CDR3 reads CASSKDGGTTDTQYF. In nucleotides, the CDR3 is TGCGCCAGCAGCAAGGACGGCGGGACCACAGATACGCAGTATTTT.

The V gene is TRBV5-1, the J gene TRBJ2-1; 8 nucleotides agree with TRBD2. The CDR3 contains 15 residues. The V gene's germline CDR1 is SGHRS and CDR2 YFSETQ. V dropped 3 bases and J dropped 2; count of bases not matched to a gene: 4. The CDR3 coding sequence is TGCGCCAGCAGCTATACTAGCGGCCCCTACAATGAGCAGTTCTTC. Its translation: CASSYTSGPYNEQFF.

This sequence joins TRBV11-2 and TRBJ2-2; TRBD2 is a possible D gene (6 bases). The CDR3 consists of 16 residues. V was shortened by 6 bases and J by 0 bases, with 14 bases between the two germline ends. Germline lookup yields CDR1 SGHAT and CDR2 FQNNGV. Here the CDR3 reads CASRLHGGTNTGELFF. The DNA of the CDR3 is TGTGCCAGCAGGCTGCACGGGGGAACGAACACCGGGGAGCTGTTTTTT.

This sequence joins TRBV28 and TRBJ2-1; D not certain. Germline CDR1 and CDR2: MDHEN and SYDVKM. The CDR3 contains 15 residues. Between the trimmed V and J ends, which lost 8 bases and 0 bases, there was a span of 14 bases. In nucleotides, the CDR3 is TGTGCCAGCGTTACCGCGGAGATCTCCTACAATGAGCAGTTCTTC. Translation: CASVTAEISYNEQFF.

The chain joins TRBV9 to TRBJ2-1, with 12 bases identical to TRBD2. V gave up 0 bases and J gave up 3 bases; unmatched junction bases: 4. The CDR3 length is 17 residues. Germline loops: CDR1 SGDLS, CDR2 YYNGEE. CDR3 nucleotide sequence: TGTGCCAGCAGCGTAGCTCTAGCGGGAGGGGGCTACAATGAGCAGTTCTTC. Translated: CASSVALAGGGYNEQFF.

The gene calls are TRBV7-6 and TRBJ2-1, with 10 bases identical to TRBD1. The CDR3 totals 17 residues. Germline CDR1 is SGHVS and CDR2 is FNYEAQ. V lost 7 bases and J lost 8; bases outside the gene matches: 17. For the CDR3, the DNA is TGTGCCAGCACCCCAAGGGGGGACAGGGGCCCAATGGATGAGCAGTTCTTC. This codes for CASTPRGDRGPMDEQFF.

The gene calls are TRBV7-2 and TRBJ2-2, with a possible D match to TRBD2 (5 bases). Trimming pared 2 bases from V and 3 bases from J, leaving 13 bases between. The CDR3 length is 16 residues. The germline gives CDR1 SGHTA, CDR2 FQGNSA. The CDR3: CASSLSGETHTGELFF. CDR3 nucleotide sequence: TGTGCCAGCAGCTTATCCGGGGAGACTCACACCGGGGAGCTGTTTTTT.

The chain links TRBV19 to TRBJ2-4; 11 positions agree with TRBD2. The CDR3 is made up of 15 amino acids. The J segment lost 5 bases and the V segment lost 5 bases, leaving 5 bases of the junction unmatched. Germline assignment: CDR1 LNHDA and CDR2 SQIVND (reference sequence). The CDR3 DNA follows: TGTGCCAGTAGTGTCTCGGGACTAGCGGAAAACATTCAGTACTTC. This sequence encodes CASSVSGLAENIQYF.

CDR3: CASSQATGILEKLFF. The CDR3 DNA is TGCGCCAGCAGCCAAGCCACAGGGATTTTGGAAAAACTGTTTTTT. V and J are TRBV4-3 and TRBJ1-4, with D maybe TRBD1 (6 bases). The CDR3 loop spans 15 amino acids. Per the germline V gene, CDR1 is LGHNA and CDR2 is YSLEER. V lost 1 base, J lost 8 bases, and 14 bases lay in between.